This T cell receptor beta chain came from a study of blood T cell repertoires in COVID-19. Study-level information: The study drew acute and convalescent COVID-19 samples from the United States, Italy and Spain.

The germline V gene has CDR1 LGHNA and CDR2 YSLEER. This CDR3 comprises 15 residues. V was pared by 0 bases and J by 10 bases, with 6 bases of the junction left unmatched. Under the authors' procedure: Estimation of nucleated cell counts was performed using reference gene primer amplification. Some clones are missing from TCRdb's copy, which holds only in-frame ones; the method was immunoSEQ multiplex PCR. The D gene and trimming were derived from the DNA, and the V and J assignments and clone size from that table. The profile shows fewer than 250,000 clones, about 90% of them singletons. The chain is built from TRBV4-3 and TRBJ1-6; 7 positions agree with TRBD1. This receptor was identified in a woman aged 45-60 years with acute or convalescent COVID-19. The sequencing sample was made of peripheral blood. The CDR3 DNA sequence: TGCGCCAGCAGCCAAGACGGGCAAGGGGGCTCACCCCTCCACTTT. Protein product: CASSQDGQGGSPLHF.